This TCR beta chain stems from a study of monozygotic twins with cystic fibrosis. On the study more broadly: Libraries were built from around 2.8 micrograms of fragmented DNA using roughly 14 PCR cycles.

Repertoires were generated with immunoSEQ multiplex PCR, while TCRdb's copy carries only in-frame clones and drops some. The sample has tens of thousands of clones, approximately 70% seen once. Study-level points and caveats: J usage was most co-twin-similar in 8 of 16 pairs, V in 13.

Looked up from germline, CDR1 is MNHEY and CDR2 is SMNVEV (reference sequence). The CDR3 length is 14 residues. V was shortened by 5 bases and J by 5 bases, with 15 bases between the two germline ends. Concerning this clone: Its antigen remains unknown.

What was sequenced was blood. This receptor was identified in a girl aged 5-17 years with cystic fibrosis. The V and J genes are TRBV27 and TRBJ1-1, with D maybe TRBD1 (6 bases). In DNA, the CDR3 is TGTGCCAGCAGTCCTGGGACATCGGGGACTGAAGCTTTCTTT. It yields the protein CASSPGTSGTEAFF.